These 9 T cell receptor beta chains were all obtained from the same sample, sequenced in a study of blood T cell repertoires in COVID-19 (dated by TCRdb to between 2020 and 2021). Library method: the immunoSEQ multiplex PCR assay. TCRdb carries this immuneACCESS record with in-frame sequences only. Its versions omit some clonotypes, under half of them owing to an unresolved V gene in the studies checked, with the rest unexplained. For this sample the table gives more than 200,000 clones, of which around 82% were detected only once. 8.2% of the sample lies in the top ten. What was sequenced was peripheral blood. These TCRs come from a woman between 50 and 59 years old with acute or convalescent COVID-19.

This clone has a handful of counts. J is TRBJ1-1 and V is TRBV12-3 or TRBV12-4; no firm D call. The length of the CDR3 is 13 residues. V gave up 5 bases and J gave up 3 bases, with 10 bases separating them. The CDR3 spells CASSTNRDTEAFF. Here the CDR3 DNA reads TGTGCCAGCAGTACAAATCGGGACACTGAAGCTTTCTTT.

This sequence joins TRBV27 and TRBJ2-3; tentative D call: TRBD1 (6 bases). This CDR3 has 15 amino acids. With 10 bases removed from V and 2 bases from J, the gap between germline ends came to 19 bases. CDR1 and CDR2 (germline): MNHEY, SMNVEV (reference sequence). CDR3 amino acids: CATWGRVGSTDTQYF. The CDR3 DNA reads TGTGCCACCTGGGGGCGGGTCGGGTCCACAGATACGCAGTATTTT.

This clone was seen a few times. The chain carries TRBV27 and TRBJ1-1; TRBD1 matches 7 bases. V lost 5 bases, J lost 0 bases, and 3 bases stayed unmatched. From germline, CDR1 is MNHEY and CDR2 SMNVEV (reference sequence). The CDR3 is 14 amino acids. This chain's CDR3 is CASSPGTVNTEAFF. As DNA, the CDR3 is TGTGCCAGCAGTCCGGGGACAGTGAACACTGAAGCTTTCTTT.

This clone has a handful of counts. The gene calls are TRBV5-1 and TRBJ2-3; tentatively, D is TRBD2 (6 bases). Germline values: CDR1 SGHRS, CDR2 YFSETQ. The V end was cut by 2 bases, the J end by 1 base, with 14 bases between. The CDR3 consists of 16 residues. The DNA for the CDR3 is TGCGCCAGCAGCTTATGGGTCGGGAGAGGCACAGATACGCAGTATTTT. This translates into CASSLWVGRGTDTQYF.

This chain uses TRBV24-1 with TRBJ2-1, with D possibly TRBD1 on 6 matching bases. There are 11 residues in the CDR3. In germline, CDR1 is KGHDR, CDR2 SFDVKD. The V end lost 7 bases, the J end lost 7 bases, and 7 bases lay between the germline ends. CDR3 loop: CATSRGNEQFF. The CDR3 coding sequence is TGTGCCACCAGCAGGGGAAATGAGCAGTTCTTC.

There are a few counts of this clone. This chain uses TRBV9 with TRBJ2-2, with D hard to call. Germline CDR1 reads SGDLS; CDR2 reads YYNGEE. V lost 3 bases and J lost 6, with 9 bases in between. The CDR3 runs to 13 residues. CDR3 sequence (DNA): TGTGCCAGCAGCGCCCGTGTCTCCGGGGAGCTGTTTTTT. This gives the protein CASSARVSGELFF.

The rearrangement joins TRBV19 to TRBJ1-2; D unresolved. The CDR3 runs to 12 residues. The germline V and J ends were trimmed by 0 bases and 7 bases, with 6 bases remaining between them. Germline CDR1 LNHDA, CDR2 SQIVND (reference sequence). CDR3 DNA: TGTGCCAGTAGTATAGACGTAATTGGCTACACCTTC. Translating gives CASSIDVIGYTF.

The chain joins TRBV5-4 to TRBJ2-1; perhaps TRBD2 as D (6 bases). Germline assignment: CDR1 SGHNT and CDR2 YYREEE (reference sequence). The V end lost 4 bases, the J end lost 3 bases, and 14 bases lay between the germline ends. The CDR3 consists of 15 residues. The CDR3 nucleotides read TGTGCCAGCAGCCTCGACAGCGGGTTCTACAATGAGCAGTTCTTC. Residues: CASSLDSGFYNEQFF.

V gene TRBV28 combines with J gene TRBJ2-7; D unclear. The germline V gene has CDR1 MDHEN and CDR2 SYDVKM. The CDR3 covers 16 residues. Trimming removed 6 bases at V and 0 bases at J, with 18 bases between. The CDR3 DNA reads TGTGCCAGCAGACCTGACCTATATAGCTACTCCTACGAGCAGTACTTC. Amino acid sequence: CASRPDLYSYSYEQYF. Drawing the rest from reference TRBV28 and TRBJ2-7, the complete variable domain is DVKVTQSSRYLVKRTGEKVFLECVQDMDHENMFWYRQDPGLGLRLIYFSYDVKMKEKGDIPEGYSVSREKKERFSLILESASTNQTSMYLCASRPDLYSYSYEQYFGPGTRLTVT.